The T cell receptor beta chain under discussion was sequenced for a study of blood T cell repertoires in COVID-19. The overall study: The cDNA or gDNA used as material had been derived from T cells, B-cell-depleted T cells, or PBMCs.

CDR3 size: 14 residues. Trimming removed 0 bases from V and 3 bases from J, with 9 bases in between. The germline CDR1 and CDR2 sequences are LGHNA and YSLEER. Some clones are missing from TCRdb's copy, which holds only in-frame ones; the method was immunoSEQ multiplex PCR. Of around 120,000 clones listed, 78% are singletons. The sequencing input was peripheral blood. This TCR was sampled from a man aged 70-80 years with acute or convalescent COVID-19. The chain employs TRBV4-3 and TRBJ2-7, with no clear D. The CDR3 here is CASSQDVSLYEQYF. The CDR3 coding sequence is TGCGCCAGCAGCCAAGATGTGAGTCTCTACGAGCAGTACTTC.